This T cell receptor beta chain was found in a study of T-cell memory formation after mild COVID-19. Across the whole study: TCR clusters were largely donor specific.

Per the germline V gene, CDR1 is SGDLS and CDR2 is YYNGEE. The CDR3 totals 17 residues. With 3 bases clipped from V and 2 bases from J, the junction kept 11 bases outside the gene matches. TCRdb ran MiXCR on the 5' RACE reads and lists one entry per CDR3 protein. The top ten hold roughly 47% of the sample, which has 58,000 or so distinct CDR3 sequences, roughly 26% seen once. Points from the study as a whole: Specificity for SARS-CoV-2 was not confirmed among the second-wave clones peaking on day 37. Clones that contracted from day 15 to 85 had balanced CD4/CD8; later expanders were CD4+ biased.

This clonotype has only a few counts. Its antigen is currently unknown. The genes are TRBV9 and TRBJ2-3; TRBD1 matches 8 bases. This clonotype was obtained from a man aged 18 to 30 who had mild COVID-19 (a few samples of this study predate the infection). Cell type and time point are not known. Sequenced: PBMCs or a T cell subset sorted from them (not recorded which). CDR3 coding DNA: TGTGCCAGCAGCGGCCCCCCCCGGGACAGGCCCACAGATACGCAGTATTTT. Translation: CASSGPPRDRPTDTQYF.